The present entry profiles one T cell receptor (beta chain) with its context. Sequenced by immunoSEQ multiplex PCR; TCRdb stores in-frame clones only, minus some. The sample records about 67,000 clones, roughly 73% being singletons. This sample was taken from a study of blood T cell repertoires in COVID-19. The CDR3 contains 15 residues. With 8 bases clipped from V and 4 bases from J, the junction kept 12 bases outside the gene matches. CDR1 is MDHEN and CDR2 is SYDVKM in the germline V gene. The gene calls are TRBV28 and TRBJ1-2, with 8 bases aligning to TRBD1. Sample: peripheral blood. The sequence derives from a woman aged 60-75 years with acute or convalescent COVID-19. The CDR3 reads CASASQDRGAYGYTF. The CDR3, as DNA: TGTGCCAGCGCCTCTCAAGACAGGGGCGCCTATGGCTACACCTTC.